One sample yielded the 23 T cell receptor beta chains listed below, sequenced in a study of shared clonotypes between healthy human individuals. Produced via immunoSEQ multiplex PCR; TCRdb's table is partial and in-frame only. The table includes some 500,000 clones, roughly 95% detected once. Sequenced: naive CD4+ T cells sorted from blood. Subset in this sample: CD45RA+ positively selected. These receptors all stem from a woman aged 25 to 45 in good health.

V and J are TRBV28 and TRBJ2-7; possibly TRBD1 or TRBD2 for D (5 bases each). Trimming shortened V by 3 bases and J by 5 bases, and 23 bases separated the two germline ends. The CDR3 spans 17 residues. The germline CDR1 and CDR2 sequences are MDHEN and SYDVKM. Here the CDR3 DNA reads TGTGCCAGCAGTTTTCGGCAATTGAATGGGGGAGCGGACGAGCAGTACTTC. As protein: CASSFRQLNGGADEQYF.

The chain combines TRBV5-1 with TRBJ2-7; 12 bases align to TRBD2. V was pared by 4 bases and J by 3 bases, with 11 bases of the junction left unmatched. The germline gives CDR1 SGHRS, CDR2 YFSETQ. The CDR3 loop spans 17 amino acids. The CDR3 here is CASSLGTSGLRGYEQYF. The CDR3 nucleotides read TGCGCCAGCAGCCTAGGGACTAGCGGGCTTCGGGGCTACGAGCAGTACTTC.

This chain joins TRBV27 and TRBJ1-2; 7 bases agree with TRBD1. CDR3 length: 14 amino acids. V dropped 6 bases and J dropped 6; count of bases not matched to a gene: 10. Germline V gene lookup returns CDR1 MNHEY and CDR2 SMNVEV (reference sequence). The CDR3 nucleotides read TGTGCCAGCAGGGCGACAGGGACTATTAATGGCTACACCTTC. This encodes CASRATGTINGYTF.

J is TRBJ2-2 and V is TRBV7-6; TRBD2 agrees at 10 bases. The CDR3 has 19 residues. Germline V lookup: CDR1 SGHVS, CDR2 FNYEAQ. V dropped 5 bases and J dropped 8; count of bases not matched to a gene: 20. CDR3 in amino acids: CASSVIPKGLADFSGELFF. The CDR3 nucleotides read TGTGCCAGCAGCGTCATCCCTAAAGGACTAGCGGACTTTTCTGGGGAGCTGTTTTTT.

The chain is built from TRBV11-2 and TRBJ2-1, with 7 bases fitting TRBD1. CDR3 size: 15 residues. Germline V lookup: CDR1 SGHAT, CDR2 FQNNGV. V was pared by 3 bases and J by 9 bases, with 11 bases of the junction left unmatched. This CDR3 reads CASSFLTGSWGEQFF. The CDR3 DNA follows: TGTGCCAGCAGCTTCCTGACAGGGTCTTGGGGTGAGCAGTTCTTC.

The gene calls are TRBV28 and TRBJ2-2; D gene unclear. The CDR3 has 12 amino acids. Trimming took 5 bases from V and 4 from J, leaving 5 bases between them. Looked up from germline, CDR1 is MDHEN and CDR2 is SYDVKM. CDR3 residues: CASSPTTGELFF. The CDR3 region has the DNA TGTGCCAGCAGTCCGACCACCGGGGAGCTGTTTTTT.

The rearrangement joins TRBV10-3 to TRBJ1-2; TRBD1 agrees at 8 bases. V was clipped by 4 bases and J by 3 bases; unmatched bases: 4. The CDR3 length is 14 residues. CDR1 and CDR2 from the germline V gene are ENHRY and SYGVKD. The CDR3 is CAISATTGDYGYTF. For the CDR3, the DNA is TGTGCCATCAGTGCGACGACAGGGGACTATGGCTACACCTTC.

The chain recombines TRBV4-2 with TRBJ2-3, with D perhaps matching TRBD2 (6 bases). The CDR3 is 16 residues long. V was cut by 0 bases and J by 4 bases, with 14 bases left in between. Germline-derived CDR1 and CDR2 are LGHNA and YNFKEQ. The chain's CDR3 is CASSQDRASVADTQYF. The CDR3 DNA is TGTGCCAGCAGCCAAGATCGGGCTAGCGTGGCAGATACGCAGTATTTT.

This clone was seen just once. This chain connects TRBV21-1 to TRBJ1-3; the table's D call of TRBD1 was not tested on the DNA. TRBV21-1 corresponds to a pseudogene. The CDR3 has 12 residues. The CDR3 loop is CKWTTSGNTIYF. Written as DNA, the CDR3 is TGTAAGTGGACAACCTCTGGAAACACCATATATTTT.

The chain carries TRBV28 and TRBJ2-3; TRBD2 might be the D (6 bases). V was shortened by 5 bases and J by 8 bases, with 11 bases between the two germline ends. The germline gives CDR1 MDHEN, CDR2 SYDVKM. CDR3 length equals 12 residues. The DNA of the CDR3 is TGTGCCAGCAGTCCGACTAGGGCTACGCAGTATTTT. It specifies CASSPTRATQYF.

This sequence joins TRBV19 and TRBJ2-1; 7 bases agree with TRBD1. V lost 9 bases and J lost 5; bases outside the gene matches: 16. The CDR3 has 16 amino acids. From germline, CDR1 is LNHDA and CDR2 SQIVND (reference sequence). CDR3 bases: TGTGCCAGCCAAAGATCTGACAGGGACGGCCACAATGAGCAGTTCTTC. Translating it yields CASQRSDRDGHNEQFF.

This clone was counted a single time. This chain links TRBV6-1 with TRBJ1-2; D is uncertain. Germline V lookup: CDR1 MNHNS, CDR2 SASEGT. CDR3 length: 13 residues. The V end lost 2 bases, the J end lost 8 bases, and 12 bases lay between the germline ends. The chain's CDR3 is CASSESPLLGYTF. DNA for the CDR3: TGTGCCAGCAGTGAATCACCGCTTCTCGGCTACACCTTC.

The chain uses TRBV20-1 and TRBJ2-1; D remains ambiguous. Looked up from germline, CDR1 is DFQATT and CDR2 is SNEGSKA (reference sequence). The CDR3 runs 11 residues. The germline V and J ends were trimmed by 3 bases and 6 bases, with 6 bases remaining between them. CDR3 coding DNA: TGCAGTGCTAGTACCGGCAATGAGCAGTTCTTC. Translation gives CSASTGNEQFF.

V usage is TRBV19 and J usage is TRBJ1-2; TRBD1 might be the D (6 bases). This CDR3 contains 15 residues. V lost 3 bases to trimming and J lost 6 bases, with 17 bases between them. Per the germline V gene, CDR1 is LNHDA and CDR2 is SQIVND (reference sequence). DNA of the CDR3: TGTGCCAGTAGTATGTTCATGGGGGGCGTCAATGGCTACACCTTC. This translates into CASSMFMGGVNGYTF.

This chain connects TRBV27 to TRBJ2-2, with D possibly being TRBD1 or TRBD2 (5 bases each). V lost 7 bases, J lost 7 bases, and 16 bases lay in between. CDR1 and CDR2 from the germline V gene are MNHEY and SMNVEV (reference sequence). The CDR3 runs to 14 residues. The CDR3 here is CASKGTSRSGELFF. For the CDR3, the DNA is TGTGCCAGCAAGGGGACCTCAAGGAGCGGGGAGCTGTTTTTT.

The J gene is TRBJ2-1, the V gene TRBV7-8; 9 bases align to TRBD2. Trimming cost V 7 bases and J 2 bases; bases outside gene matches: 15. Germline CDR1 reads SGHVS; CDR2 reads FQNEAQ. This CDR3 is built from 18 residues. CDR3 amino acids: CASKPRVAGGPAYNEQFF. The CDR3 bases are TGTGCCAGCAAACCAAGGGTGGCGGGAGGGCCGGCCTACAATGAGCAGTTCTTC.

This clone was picked up one time. The chain has TRBV19 and TRBJ2-7; TRBD1 or TRBD2 may be the D gene (5 bases each). The CDR3 runs 13 residues. Germline V gene sequence: CDR1 LNHDA, CDR2 SQIVND (reference sequence). With 6 bases removed from V and 5 bases from J, the gap between germline ends came to 14 bases. The CDR3 DNA is TGTGCCAGTAGCTGGGCAGGGACCGACGAGCAGTACTTC. Translated: CASSWAGTDEQYF. The full variable domain, completed using reference TRBV19 and TRBJ2-7, is DGGITQSPKYLFRKEGQNVTLSCEQNLNHDAMYWYRQDPGQGLRLIYYSQIVNDFQKGDIAEGYSVSREKKESFPLTVTSAQKNPTAFYLCASSWAGTDEQYFGPGTRLTVT.

The table lists this clone with a count of one. The rearrangement uses TRBV5-1 and TRBJ2-4; D is unclear. The CDR3 loop spans 14 amino acids. CDR1 is SGHRS and CDR2 is YFSETQ in the germline V gene. Trimming took off 4 bases at V and 4 bases at J, with 12 bases between the two ends. DNA of the CDR3: TGCGCCAGCAGCATCGGAGTAGCTAAAAACATTCAGTACTTC. Translating gives CASSIGVAKNIQYF.

The J gene is TRBJ2-7, the V gene TRBV11-2, with 9 nucleotides matching TRBD1. V lost 4 bases, J lost 2 bases, and 3 bases stayed unmatched. CDR1 SGHAT and CDR2 FQNNGV come from the germline V gene. The CDR3 spans 14 residues. The CDR3, as DNA: TGTGCCAGCAGCTGGGGGACAGGGCCCTACGAGCAGTACTTC. Its protein is CASSWGTGPYEQYF. The full variable domain, its missing parts supplied by reference TRBV11-2 and TRBJ2-7, is EAGVAQSPRYKIIEKRQSVAFWCNPISGHATLYWYQQILGQGPKLLIQFQNNGVVDDSQLPKDRFSAERLKGVDSTLKIQPAKLEDSAVYLCASSWGTGPYEQYFGPGTRLTVT.

The CDR3 sequence: CAWSGTGPHEQYF. CDR3 nucleotides: TGTGCCTGGAGTGGGACAGGGCCCCACGAGCAGTACTTC. The rearrangement links TRBV30 to TRBJ2-7, with 8 bases aligning to TRBD1. V shed 1 base and J 5 bases; nucleotides not matched to a gene: 4. Germline assignment: CDR1 GTSNPN and CDR2 SVGIG (reference sequence). The CDR3 is 13 residues long.

The gene calls are TRBV19 and TRBJ1-2; D remains unclear. Germline V gives CDR1 LNHDA, CDR2 SQIVND (reference sequence). There are 11 residues in the CDR3. Trimming took 7 bases from V and 8 from J, leaving 11 bases between them. CDR3 nucleotides: TGTGCCAGTAATCAAGAGGAGGGCTACACCTTC. This gives the protein CASNQEEGYTF.

This rearrangement joins TRBV13 to TRBJ2-7; perhaps TRBD1 as D (6 bases). Trimming took 3 bases from V and 1 from J, leaving 13 bases between them. This CDR3 comprises 15 residues. Per the germline V gene, CDR1 is PRHDT and CDR2 is FYEKMQ (reference sequence). The DNA for the CDR3 is TGTGCCAGCAGCTTTACTGGGGGCGCGTCCTACGAGCAGTACTTC. Amino acid sequence: CASSFTGGASYEQYF.

The chain links TRBV2 to TRBJ2-2; the D is unclear. The CDR3 sequence is 17 residues long. Per germline, CDR1 SNHLY and CDR2 FYNNEI. The V and J ends lost 2 bases and 2 bases respectively, with 15 bases between them. The CDR3 region has the DNA TGTGCCAGCAGTGAAAGGGCAGGAATCCTCAACACCGGGGAGCTGTTTTTT. Encoded protein: CASSERAGILNTGELFF.